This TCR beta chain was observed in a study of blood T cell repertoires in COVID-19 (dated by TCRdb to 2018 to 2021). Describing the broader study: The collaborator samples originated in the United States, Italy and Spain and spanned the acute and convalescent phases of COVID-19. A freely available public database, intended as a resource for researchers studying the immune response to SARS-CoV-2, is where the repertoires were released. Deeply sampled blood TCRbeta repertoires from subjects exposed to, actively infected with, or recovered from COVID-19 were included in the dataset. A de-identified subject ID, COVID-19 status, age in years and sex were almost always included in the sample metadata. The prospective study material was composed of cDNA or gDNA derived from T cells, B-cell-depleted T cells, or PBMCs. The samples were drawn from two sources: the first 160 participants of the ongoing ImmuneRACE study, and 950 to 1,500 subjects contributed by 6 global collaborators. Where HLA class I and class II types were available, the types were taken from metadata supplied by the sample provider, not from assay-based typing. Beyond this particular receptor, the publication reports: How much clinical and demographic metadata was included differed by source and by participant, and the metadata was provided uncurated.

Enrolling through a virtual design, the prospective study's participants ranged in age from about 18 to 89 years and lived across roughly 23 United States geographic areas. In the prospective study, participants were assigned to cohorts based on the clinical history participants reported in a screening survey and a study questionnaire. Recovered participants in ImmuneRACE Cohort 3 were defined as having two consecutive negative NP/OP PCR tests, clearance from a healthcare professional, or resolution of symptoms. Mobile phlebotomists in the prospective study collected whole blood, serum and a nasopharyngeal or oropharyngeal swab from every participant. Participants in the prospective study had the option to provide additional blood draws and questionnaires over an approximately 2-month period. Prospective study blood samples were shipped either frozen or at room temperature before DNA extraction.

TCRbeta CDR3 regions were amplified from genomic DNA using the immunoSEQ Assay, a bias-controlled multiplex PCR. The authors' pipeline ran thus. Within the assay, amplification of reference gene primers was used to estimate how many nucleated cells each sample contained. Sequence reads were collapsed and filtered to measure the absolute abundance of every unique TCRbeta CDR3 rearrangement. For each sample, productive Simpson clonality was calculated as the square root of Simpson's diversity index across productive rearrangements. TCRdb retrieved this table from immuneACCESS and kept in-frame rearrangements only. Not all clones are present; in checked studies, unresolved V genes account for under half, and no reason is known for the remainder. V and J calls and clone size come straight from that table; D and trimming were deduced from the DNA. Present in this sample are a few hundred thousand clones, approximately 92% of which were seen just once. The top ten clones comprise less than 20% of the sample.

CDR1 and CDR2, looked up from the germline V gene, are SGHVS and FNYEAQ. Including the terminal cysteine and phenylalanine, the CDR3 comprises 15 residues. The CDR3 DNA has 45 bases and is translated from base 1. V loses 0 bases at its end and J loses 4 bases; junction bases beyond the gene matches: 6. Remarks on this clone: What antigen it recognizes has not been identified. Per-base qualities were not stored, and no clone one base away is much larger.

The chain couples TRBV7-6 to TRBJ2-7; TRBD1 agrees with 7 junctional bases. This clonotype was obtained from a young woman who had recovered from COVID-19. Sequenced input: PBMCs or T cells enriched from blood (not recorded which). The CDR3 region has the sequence CASSLALQGKYEQYF. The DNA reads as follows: TGTGCCAGCAGCTTAGCCCTACAGGGGAAATACGAGCAGTACTTC.